This section outlines one T cell receptor (beta chain) sequence together with its context. The data stem from a study of blood T cell repertoires in COVID-19. Study in general: Whether acute or convalescent, the COVID-19 samples came from the United States, Italy and Spain. T cells, B-cell-depleted T cells, or PBMCs supplied cDNA or gDNA.

As processed by the authors: Reference gene primers were amplified, and this amplification served to estimate nucleated cell counts. Method: immunoSEQ multiplex PCR; TCRdb's copy keeps in-frame clones and lacks some. Clone size and V and J calls were adopted from that table, with D and trimming inferred from the DNA. The table records 40,000 or so clones, around 88% of them present only once. Trimming cost V 5 bases and J 0 bases; bases outside gene matches: 13. The CDR3 spans 18 residues. Per germline, CDR1 LNHDA and CDR2 SQIVND (reference sequence). The chain carries TRBV19 and TRBJ2-1; TRBD2 matches 7 bases. The TCR comes from a human donor in a cohort sampled during active COVID-19. The sequenced material came from peripheral blood. This chain's CDR3 is CASSWASGQRTSYNEQFF. In DNA form, the CDR3 reads TGTGCCAGTAGTTGGGCTAGCGGCCAACGGACCTCCTACAATGAGCAGTTCTTC.